Listed below are T cell receptor beta chains from one sample, sequenced in a study of regulatory T cells in long-lasting Graves disease. TCRdb re-called the multiplex PCR reads through MiXCR, storing one row per CDR3 protein. The sample records 700,000 or so distinct CDR3 sequences, 25% to 35% being singletons. Sequences were derived from peripheral blood mononuclear cells (PBMCs), sampled when the disease was refractory, from a patient treated with antithyroid drugs. These receptors all stem from a female donor with Graves disease. The CDR3 runs from the conserved cysteine through the conserved F or W. A D gene is named only where the DNA matches it firmly. Some rows mark clone size as missing; the rest say once, few, many or name a class of expanded clone.

v_call	clone_size	j_call	d_call	cdr3_nt	cdr3_aa
TRBV28	many	TRBJ2-5	NA	TGTGCCAGCAGCCCGGAGCTTACCCAAGAGACCCAGTACTTC	CASSPELTQETQYF
TRBV20-1	few	TRBJ2-1	TRBD2	TGCAGTGCTTTAACTGGACTAGTTCGAGTATCAATGAATGAGCAGTTCTTC	CSALTGLVRVSMNEQFF
TRBV6-2/TRBV6-3	NA	TRBJ1-2	TRBD1	TGTGCCAGCAGATCCGGACAGGGCGCCTATGGCTACACCTTC	CASRSGQGAYGYTF
TRBV6-5	NA	TRBJ1-1	NA	TGTGCCAGCAGTTACCGGGGGGCTGGCACTGAAGCTTTCTTT	CASSYRGAGTEAFF
TRBV20-1	few	TRBJ1-4	TRBD1	TGCAGTGCTAGGGGGTTCGGGACAGTCGGTGAAAAACTGTTTTTT	CSARGFGTVGEKLFF
TRBV6-1	NA	TRBJ1-4	NA	TGTGCCAGCAGTATACGGTCGGGTGAAAAACTGTTTTTT	CASSIRSGEKLFF
TRBV7-3	few	TRBJ2-7	NA	TGTGCCAGCAGCTTACACCCGACAGATTCCTACGAGCAGTACTTC	CASSLHPTDSYEQYF
TRBV27	many	TRBJ1-2	NA	TGTGCCAGCAGTTTCCGCGGGGTGAGGGGCTACACCTTC	CASSFRGVRGYTF
TRBV12-3/TRBV12-4	NA	TRBJ1-4	NA	TGTGCCAGCAGCCCGGTTTTTGGGACTAATGAAAAACTGTTTTTT	CASSPVFGTNEKLFF
TRBV10-3	NA	TRBJ1-2	NA	TGTGCCATCAGTGGGACCGGGAACTATGGCTACACCTTC	CAISGTGNYGYTF
TRBV6-1	NA	TRBJ2-7	TRBD2	TGTGCCCATGCCGGGGGGGTAAATTACGAGCAGTACTTC	CAHAGGVNYEQYF
TRBV2	many	TRBJ1-1	NA	TGTGCCAGCAGTGAAAGACGGTGGGACACTGAAGCTTTCTTT	CASSERRWDTEAFF
TRBV5-1	once	TRBJ2-2	NA	TGCGCCAGCACCCGAACATACGGGGAGCTGTTTTTT	CASTRTYGELFF
TRBV6-2/TRBV6-3	few	TRBJ1-4	NA	TGTGCCAGCAGTTACTCGACCGGGCTACCTAATGAAAAACTGTTTTTT	CASSYSTGLPNEKLFF
TRBV29-1	few	TRBJ2-5	NA	TGCAGCGTTGAGCGGCAGCAACAAGAGACCCAGTACTTC	CSVERQQQETQYF
TRBV2	few	TRBJ1-6	NA	TGTGCCAGCAGCTACAGGGTGAGCTCCTATAATTCACCCCTCCACTTT	CASSYRVSSYNSPLHF
TRBV2	NA	TRBJ1-5	TRBD1	TGTGCCAGCAGTGAAGCTCGGGCAGGGGGCTTTCAGCCCCAGCATTTT	CASSEARAGGFQPQHF
TRBV5-1	NA	TRBJ1-3	NA	TGCGCCAGCAGCCCTATCGACAGGAGTAGAAACACCATATATTTT	CASSPIDRSRNTIYF
TRBV19	NA	TRBJ1-2	NA	TGTGCCAGTAGCACCACAGGATTCTATGGCTACACCTTC	CASSTTGFYGYTF
TRBV3-1	NA	TRBJ1-4	NA	TGTGCCAGCTCCGGACAACCAACTAATGAAAAACTGTTTTTT	CASSGQPTNEKLFF
TRBV20-1	NA	TRBJ1-4	NA	TGCAGTGCAGGAGCAACTAATGAAAAACTGTTTTTT	CSAGATNEKLFF
TRBV5-1	NA	TRBJ1-2	NA	TGCGCCAGCAGCTTGGTGGGCAGCAATGGCTACACCTTC	CASSLVGSNGYTF
TRBV3-1	many	TRBJ1-1	NA	TGTGCCAGCAGTCACCGAGGGGAGAAAGCTTTCTTT	CASSHRGEKAFF
TRBV7-3	NA	TRBJ1-2	NA	TGTGCCAGCAGCCTACTTCGGACTAACTATGGCTACACCTTC	CASSLLRTNYGYTF
TRBV20-1	NA	TRBJ2-7	NA	TGCAGTGCTAGAGGTAGCCCGTCCTACGAGCAGTACTTC	CSARGSPSYEQYF
TRBV11-2	few	TRBJ2-7	TRBD1	TGTGCCAGCAGCTTGGGCCGCCGTCGTGACAGGGGGCGCGAGCAGTACTTC	CASSLGRRRDRGREQYF
TRBV4-1	few	TRBJ1-2	NA	TGCGCCAGCAGCCAAGAGCCCTTTGGGGGGCCTGCCTATGGCTACACCTTC	CASSQEPFGGPAYGYTF
TRBV20-1	few	TRBJ2-2	NA	TGCAGTGCTAAGTCAGGGAACACCGGGGAGCTGTTTTTT	CSAKSGNTGELFF
TRBV6-2/TRBV6-3	few	TRBJ1-1	NA	TGTGCCAGTCTACTAATGCGGGGCACTGAAGCTTTCTTT	CASLLMRGTEAFF
TRBV12-3/TRBV12-4	NA	TRBJ1-5	NA	TGTGCCAGCAGTTTAGGGAGGGAGTTCATCAATCAGCCCCAGCATTTT	CASSLGREFINQPQHF
TRBV12-3/TRBV12-4	NA	TRBJ1-5	TRBD1	TGTGCCAGCAGACAGGGGGCAGGGGGTCAGCCCCAGCATTTT	CASRQGAGGQPQHF
TRBV6-1	few	TRBJ2-2	TRBD2	TGTGCCAGCAGAACTAGCGGGAGGGGTGCCGGGGAGCTGTTTTTT	CASRTSGRGAGELFF
TRBV12-3/TRBV12-4	NA	TRBJ2-7	TRBD2	TGTGCCAGCAGCTCAGCGGGAGGGCCGACCGAGCAGTACTTC	CASSSAGGPTEQYF
TRBV27	NA	TRBJ1-1	TRBD1	TGTGCCAGCAGACGTAACCAGGGGGCCACTGAAGCTTTCTTT	CASRRNQGATEAFF
TRBV20-1	many	TRBJ1-2	NA	TGCAGTGCTAGCCGCCCGCCCTATGGCTACACCTTC	CSASRPPYGYTF
TRBV12-5	NA	TRBJ1-5	TRBD1	TGTGCTAGTGGTTTGGTCAGTGGGCGGGACAGGGGGCAGCCCCAGCATTTT	CASGLVSGRDRGQPQHF
TRBV20-1	few	TRBJ2-2	NA	TGCAGTACCTATGGGAAGGGGGGGAACACCGGGGAGCTGTTTTTT	CSTYGKGGNTGELFF
TRBV28	few	TRBJ2-4	NA	TGTGCCAGCATAGGGCCGGGAAATCTAGCCAAAAACATTCAGTACTTC	CASIGPGNLAKNIQYF